This is a list of T cell receptor beta chains from one sample in a study of CD8 T cells in ankylosing spondylitis. TCRdb processed the 5' RACE reads anew with MiXCR; each CDR3 protein has one entry. The profile shows around 430,000 distinct CDR3 sequences, about 15% of them singletons. The specimen sequenced was blood, either unsorted or a sorted T cell fraction (not recorded which). The receptors shown here come from a male donor with ankylosing spondylitis. CDR3s include the opening cysteine and the closing phenylalanine or tryptophan. A D gene is named only where the DNA matches it firmly. Clone size appears in some rows only: once, few, many, or a class for an expanded clone.

clone_size: few
v_call: TRBV12-3/TRBV12-4
d_call: TRBD1
j_call: TRBJ1-2
cdr3_aa: CASSYTGTEKLHGYTF
cdr3_nt: TGTGCCAGCAGTTACACCGGGACAGAAAAGCTTCATGGCTACACCTTC

clone_size: few
v_call: TRBV20-1
d_call: TRBD1
j_call: TRBJ1-5
cdr3_aa: CSARGWQGVDQPQHF
cdr3_nt: TGCAGTGCTAGAGGTTGGCAGGGGGTGGATCAGCCCCAGCATTTT

clone_size: few
v_call: TRBV19
d_call: -
j_call: TRBJ1-2
cdr3_aa: CASSIGGEYGYTF
cdr3_nt: TGTGCCAGTAGTATCGGGGGAGAGTATGGCTACACCTTC

clone_size: few
v_call: TRBV12-3/TRBV12-4
d_call: -
j_call: TRBJ2-3
cdr3_aa: CASRRALGDTQYF
cdr3_nt: TGTGCCAGCAGGAGGGCCCTCGGGGATACGCAGTATTTT

clone_size: few
v_call: TRBV29-1
d_call: TRBD1
j_call: TRBJ1-2
cdr3_aa: CSAPSGTDGYTF
cdr3_nt: TGCAGCGCTCCTTCTGGGACAGATGGCTACACCTTC

clone_size: many
v_call: TRBV29-1
d_call: TRBD1
j_call: TRBJ2-7
cdr3_aa: CSVQTQGQGKRYEQYF
cdr3_nt: TGCAGCGTACAGACCCAGGGACAGGGTAAAAGATACGAGCAGTACTTC

clone_size: few
v_call: TRBV7-2
d_call: -
j_call: TRBJ2-5
cdr3_aa: CASSPTGRSQETQYF
cdr3_nt: TGTGCCAGCAGCCCTACCGGACGGTCCCAAGAGACCCAGTACTTC

clone_size: -
v_call: TRBV4-1
d_call: -
j_call: TRBJ2-4
cdr3_aa: CASSQEDLAKNIQYF
cdr3_nt: TGCGCCAGCAGCCAAGAGGATCTAGCCAAAAACATTCAGTACTTC

clone_size: few
v_call: TRBV5-1
d_call: -
j_call: TRBJ1-3
cdr3_aa: CASSYSTGGTSGNTIYF
cdr3_nt: TGCGCCAGCAGCTACTCTACCGGGGGCACCTCTGGAAACACCATATATTTT

clone_size: -
v_call: TRBV6-5
d_call: -
j_call: TRBJ2-6
cdr3_aa: CASSYSREAGANVLTF
cdr3_nt: TGTGCCAGCAGTTACTCCCGGGAAGCTGGGGCCAACGTCCTGACTTTC

clone_size: -
v_call: TRBV6-5
d_call: -
j_call: TRBJ2-4
cdr3_aa: CASSYFAGTGSKNIQYF
cdr3_nt: TGTGCCAGCAGTTACTTTGCCGGGACTGGCTCCAAAAACATTCAGTACTTC

clone_size: few
v_call: TRBV7-9
d_call: -
j_call: TRBJ1-2
cdr3_aa: CASNGEGGHLGYTF
cdr3_nt: TGTGCCAGCAACGGGGAGGGAGGCCACCTTGGCTACACCTTC

clone_size: once
v_call: TRBV29-1
d_call: TRBD1
j_call: TRBJ2-2
cdr3_aa: CSVGTGQNTGELFF
cdr3_nt: TGCAGCGTGGGGACAGGACAAAACACCGGGGAGCTGTTTTTT

clone_size: few
v_call: TRBV19
d_call: -
j_call: TRBJ2-2
cdr3_aa: CASSASWGNTGELFF
cdr3_nt: TGTGCCAGTAGTGCCAGTTGGGGGAACACCGGGGAGCTGTTTTTT

clone_size: -
v_call: TRBV5-1
d_call: -
j_call: TRBJ2-1
cdr3_aa: CASSLASGGTYNEQFF
cdr3_nt: TGCGCCAGCAGCTTGGCTTCGGGCGGGACCTACAATGAGCAGTTCTTC

clone_size: few
v_call: TRBV4-3
d_call: TRBD2
j_call: TRBJ2-1
cdr3_aa: CASSQKPTSGRVYEQFF
cdr3_nt: TGCGCCAGCAGCCAAAAACCGACTAGCGGGAGGGTCTATGAGCAGTTCTTC

clone_size: -
v_call: TRBV3-1
d_call: -
j_call: TRBJ2-5
cdr3_aa: CASSPPGRPGETQYF
cdr3_nt: TGTGCCAGCAGCCCCCCCGGACGGCCGGGAGAGACCCAGTACTTC

clone_size: -
v_call: TRBV28
d_call: -
j_call: TRBJ2-4
cdr3_aa: CASSLVGVGKNIQYF
cdr3_nt: TGTGCCAGCAGTTTAGTTGGGGTAGGCAAAAACATTCAGTACTTC

clone_size: -
v_call: TRBV30
d_call: TRBD2
j_call: TRBJ2-3
cdr3_aa: CAWSPPSGGITDTQYF
cdr3_nt: TGTGCCTGGAGTCCACCTAGCGGGGGGATCACAGATACGCAGTATTTT

clone_size: few
v_call: TRBV20-1
d_call: -
j_call: TRBJ2-5
cdr3_aa: CSATGAVQETQYF
cdr3_nt: TGCAGTGCTACCGGGGCCGTCCAAGAGACCCAGTACTTC

clone_size: many
v_call: TRBV6-5
d_call: -
j_call: TRBJ2-7
cdr3_aa: CASSYSSVRTYEQYF
cdr3_nt: TGTGCCAGCAGTTACTCGAGTGTTCGTACCTACGAGCAGTACTTC

clone_size: few
v_call: TRBV5-4
d_call: -
j_call: TRBJ1-2
cdr3_aa: CASSPGTAPNYGYTF
cdr3_nt: TGTGCCAGCAGCCCCGGGACGGCTCCAAACTATGGCTACACCTTC

clone_size: few
v_call: TRBV7-9
d_call: TRBD1
j_call: TRBJ1-1
cdr3_aa: CASSFSGQGSGEAFF
cdr3_nt: TGTGCCAGCAGCTTCTCGGGACAGGGTAGTGGTGAAGCTTTCTTT

clone_size: -
v_call: TRBV7-9
d_call: -
j_call: TRBJ2-1
cdr3_aa: CASSLAAHNEQFF
cdr3_nt: TGTGCCAGCAGCTTAGCCGCACACAATGAGCAGTTCTTC

clone_size: -
v_call: TRBV7-7
d_call: -
j_call: TRBJ2-5
cdr3_aa: CASSLSQGMGETQYF
cdr3_nt: TGTGCTAGCAGCTTATCTCAGGGTATGGGAGAGACCCAGTACTTC

clone_size: few
v_call: TRBV2
d_call: TRBD1
j_call: TRBJ1-5
cdr3_aa: CASSRGQGTKPQHF
cdr3_nt: TGTGCCAGCAGCCGCGGACAGGGTACGAAGCCCCAGCATTTT

clone_size: -
v_call: TRBV5-1
d_call: -
j_call: TRBJ1-3
cdr3_aa: CASSGAGPSSGNTIYF
cdr3_nt: TGCGCCAGCAGCGGAGCCGGACCGTCCTCTGGAAACACCATATATTTT

clone_size: -
v_call: TRBV20-1
d_call: -
j_call: TRBJ1-1
cdr3_aa: CSAAGPTGAFF
cdr3_nt: TGCAGTGCTGCTGGACCGACGGGAGCTTTCTTT

clone_size: -
v_call: TRBV12-3/TRBV12-4
d_call: -
j_call: TRBJ1-2
cdr3_aa: CASSRAGFSNYGYTF
cdr3_nt: TGTGCCAGCAGCCGGGCGGGTTTTTCTAACTATGGCTACACCTTC

clone_size: -
v_call: TRBV6-1
d_call: TRBD2
j_call: TRBJ2-1
cdr3_aa: CASSVVWGGSSYNEQFF
cdr3_nt: TGTGCCAGCAGCGTTGTTTGGGGGGGGAGCTCCTACAATGAGCAGTTCTTC

clone_size: -
v_call: TRBV5-1
d_call: TRBD2
j_call: TRBJ2-7
cdr3_aa: CASSPRSLAGVSYEQYF
cdr3_nt: TGCGCCAGCAGCCCCCGGTCTCTAGCGGGGGTCTCCTACGAGCAGTACTTC

clone_size: few
v_call: TRBV5-5
d_call: TRBD2
j_call: TRBJ2-7
cdr3_aa: CASSVTSGTYEQYF
cdr3_nt: TGTGCCAGCAGCGTAACTAGCGGTACCTACGAGCAGTACTTC

clone_size: -
v_call: TRBV10-2
d_call: -
j_call: TRBJ1-1
cdr3_aa: CASSEGGGWMNTEAFF
cdr3_nt: TGCGCCAGCAGTGAAGGGGGAGGTTGGATGAACACTGAAGCTTTCTTT

clone_size: -
v_call: TRBV3-1
d_call: TRBD2
j_call: TRBJ2-5
cdr3_aa: CASRRGLNTQYF
cdr3_nt: TGTGCCAGCAGGCGGGGACTAAACACCCAGTACTTC

clone_size: -
v_call: TRBV12-3/TRBV12-4
d_call: -
j_call: TRBJ2-7
cdr3_aa: CASSLVGGPYEQYF
cdr3_nt: TGTGCCAGCAGTTTAGTAGGGGGTCCCTACGAGCAGTACTTC

clone_size: few
v_call: TRBV11-2
d_call: -
j_call: TRBJ2-1
cdr3_aa: CASSLDQGVKAEQFF
cdr3_nt: TGTGCCAGCAGCTTAGATCAAGGGGTGAAGGCTGAGCAGTTCTTC

clone_size: -
v_call: TRBV2
d_call: TRBD2
j_call: TRBJ2-3
cdr3_aa: CASNLAGGADTQYF
cdr3_nt: TGTGCCAGCAATCTAGCGGGAGGGGCAGATACGCAGTATTTT

clone_size: -
v_call: TRBV28
d_call: -
j_call: TRBJ1-5
cdr3_aa: CASSLFRQGYSNQPQHF
cdr3_nt: TGTGCCAGCAGTTTATTCCGGCAGGGATATAGCAATCAGCCCCAGCATTTT

clone_size: few
v_call: TRBV12-3/TRBV12-4
d_call: TRBD1
j_call: TRBJ2-5
cdr3_aa: CASSPDRGREETQYF
cdr3_nt: TGTGCCAGCAGCCCCGACAGGGGGCGGGAGGAGACCCAGTACTTC

clone_size: -
v_call: TRBV12-3/TRBV12-4
d_call: TRBD1
j_call: TRBJ2-2
cdr3_aa: CASSLVAGGIAGELFF
cdr3_nt: TGTGCCAGCAGTTTAGTGGCAGGGGGAATCGCCGGGGAGCTGTTTTTT

clone_size: few
v_call: TRBV20-1
d_call: TRBD2
j_call: TRBJ2-5
cdr3_aa: CSARGTSGVYQETQYF
cdr3_nt: TGCAGTGCTAGAGGGACTAGCGGGGTGTACCAAGAGACCCAGTACTTC

clone_size: -
v_call: TRBV3-1
d_call: -
j_call: TRBJ2-1
cdr3_aa: CASSPKTHAGLFF
cdr3_nt: TGTGCCAGCAGCCCGAAAACACATGCGGGGCTGTTCTTC

clone_size: -
v_call: TRBV6-1
d_call: TRBD1
j_call: TRBJ1-1
cdr3_aa: CASSGKTTGGHQAFF
cdr3_nt: TGTGCCAGCAGTGGGAAAACGACAGGGGGGCATCAAGCTTTCTTT

clone_size: few
v_call: TRBV5-1
d_call: TRBD1
j_call: TRBJ1-3
cdr3_aa: CASNTGGPGNTIYF
cdr3_nt: TGCGCCAGCAACACAGGGGGCCCTGGAAACACCATATATTTT

clone_size: -
v_call: TRBV9
d_call: TRBD2
j_call: TRBJ2-1
cdr3_aa: CASSALAGVYNEQFF
cdr3_nt: TGTGCCAGCAGCGCTCTAGCGGGGGTATACAATGAGCAGTTCTTC

clone_size: -
v_call: TRBV5-1
d_call: -
j_call: TRBJ1-5
cdr3_aa: CASSLGVDNQPQHF
cdr3_nt: TGCGCCAGCAGCCTGGGTGTGGACAATCAGCCCCAGCATTTT

clone_size: -
v_call: TRBV30
d_call: -
j_call: TRBJ2-1
cdr3_aa: CAWSNRGDEQFF
cdr3_nt: TGTGCCTGGAGTAATAGGGGCGATGAGCAGTTCTTC

clone_size: few
v_call: TRBV5-1
d_call: -
j_call: TRBJ2-2
cdr3_aa: CASSLGLATSGELFF
cdr3_nt: TGCGCCAGCAGCTTGGGGCTAGCGACCTCCGGGGAGCTGTTTTTT

clone_size: many
v_call: TRBV20-1
d_call: TRBD1
j_call: TRBJ2-3
cdr3_aa: CSAGSSGTGPFTDTQYF
cdr3_nt: TGCAGTGCTGGGTCGTCGGGGACAGGGCCCTTCACAGATACGCAGTATTTT

clone_size: few
v_call: TRBV28
d_call: -
j_call: TRBJ2-7
cdr3_aa: CASIQGGPPYEQYF
cdr3_nt: TGTGCCAGCATCCAGGGAGGTCCCCCCTACGAGCAGTACTTC

clone_size: few
v_call: TRBV20-1
d_call: -
j_call: TRBJ2-3
cdr3_aa: CSARVTTDTQYF
cdr3_nt: TGCAGTGCTAGAGTGACTACCGATACGCAGTATTTT

clone_size: few
v_call: TRBV15
d_call: TRBD1
j_call: TRBJ2-7
cdr3_aa: CATSRAGTGSYEQYF
cdr3_nt: TGTGCCACCAGCAGAGCCGGGACAGGGAGTTACGAGCAGTACTTC

clone_size: few
v_call: TRBV2
d_call: -
j_call: TRBJ2-2
cdr3_aa: CASSVGVGKGTGELFF
cdr3_nt: TGTGCCAGCAGTGTTGGAGTGGGAAAGGGGACCGGGGAGCTGTTTTTT

clone_size: -
v_call: TRBV4-3
d_call: -
j_call: TRBJ1-6
cdr3_aa: CASSQEEKSSYNSPLHF
cdr3_nt: TGCGCCAGCAGCCAAGAGGAGAAAAGCTCCTATAATTCACCCCTCCACTTT

clone_size: few
v_call: TRBV3-1
d_call: TRBD1
j_call: TRBJ1-2
cdr3_aa: CASSQRGGGGDYGYTF
cdr3_nt: TGTGCCAGCAGCCAACGCGGGGGAGGGGGCGATTATGGCTACACCTTC

clone_size: few
v_call: TRBV4-3
d_call: -
j_call: TRBJ2-1
cdr3_aa: CASSRNPTGPNEQFF
cdr3_nt: TGCGCCAGCAGCCGGAACCCTACTGGACCGAATGAGCAGTTCTTC

clone_size: few
v_call: TRBV7-9
d_call: TRBD1
j_call: TRBJ2-7
cdr3_aa: CASRRTGRYEQYF
cdr3_nt: TGTGCCAGCAGGCGGACAGGGCGGTACGAGCAGTACTTC

clone_size: many
v_call: TRBV6-1
d_call: -
j_call: TRBJ2-2
cdr3_aa: CASRSGLITGELFF
cdr3_nt: TGTGCCAGCAGATCGGGACTGATCACCGGGGAGCTGTTTTTT

clone_size: -
v_call: TRBV20-1
d_call: TRBD2
j_call: TRBJ2-2
cdr3_aa: CSARAGGFTGKGTGELFF
cdr3_nt: TGCAGTGCTAGAGCGGGGGGTTTTACGGGGAAGGGCACCGGGGAGCTGTTTTTT

clone_size: few
v_call: TRBV24-1
d_call: TRBD2
j_call: TRBJ2-1
cdr3_aa: CATSVGTSGAYNEQFF
cdr3_nt: TGTGCCACCAGTGTCGGGACTAGCGGAGCGTACAATGAGCAGTTCTTC